A single sample gave rise to the 19 T cell receptor beta chains below, sequenced in a study of low-dose radiotherapy and immunotherapy resistance in tumors. Covering alpha and beta chains, TRAV- and TRBV-specific primers were used for the first-strand cDNA. PCR amplification of the TCRs was performed with Phusion for 20 PCR cycles, and it relied on a constant-region primer together with a V-primer adapter. TCRdb reanalysed the reads using MiXCR and keeps one entry per CDR3 protein. This table holds about 97,000 distinct CDR3 sequences, less than 25% found once. Regarding time point: after trial treatment. The treatment: LDRT plus nivolumab, ipilimumab, low-dose cyclophosphamide and aspirin (RACIN trial). The source material was PBMCs, sampled after low-dose radiotherapy plus immunotherapy. These receptors all stem from a male donor with prostate cancer.

This clonotype was picked up many times. The J gene is TRBJ2-4, the V gene TRBV7-9, with 8 bases fitting TRBD1. The CDR3 is 12 amino acids. After removal of 5 bases from V and 7 bases from J, the junction contained 1 base not matched to a gene. Germline V CDR1 and CDR2: SEHNR, FQNEAQ (reference sequence). The DNA of the CDR3 is TGTGCCAGCAGCACAGGGGGGAACATTCAGTACTTC. It is translated as CASSTGGNIQYF. The full variable domain, its missing parts supplied by reference TRBV7-9 and TRBJ2-4, is DTGVSQNPRHKITKRGQNVTFRCDPISEHNRLYWYRQTLGQGPEFLTYFQNEAQLEKSRLLSDRFSAERPKGSFSTLEIQRTEQGDSAMYLCASSTGGNIQYFGAGTRLSVL.

J is TRBJ2-5 and V is TRBV5-6; D is ambiguous. Germline V gene data show CDR1 as SGHDT and CDR2 as YYEEEE. This CDR3 comprises 14 residues. V dropped 7 bases and J dropped 1 base, with 14 bases sitting between them. The CDR3 loop is CASGPSLTQETQYF. The CDR3 DNA reads TGTGCCAGCGGACCAAGCCTGACCCAAGAGACCCAGTACTTC.

The table lists this clonotype with many counts. The chain links TRBV12-3 or TRBV12-4 to TRBJ2-5; D gene unclear. The CDR3 consists of 14 residues. Deletions cut 4 bases from V and 2 bases from J, with 11 bases between. The CDR3 nucleotides are TGTGCCAGCAGTTCCACCGGAAAACAAGAGACCCAGTACTTC. Protein sequence: CASSSTGKQETQYF.

Turning to this clonotype: This likely came from a read error, as a far larger clone is one base away. The rearrangement uses TRBV29-1 and TRBJ2-1; the D gene could be TRBD1 or TRBD2 (5 bases each). CDR1 SQVTM and CDR2 ANQGSEA come from the germline V gene. The CDR3 runs 14 residues. Trimming shortened V by 4 bases and J by 10 bases, and 20 bases separated the two germline ends. The CDR3 region has the DNA TGCAGCGTTGGGGAAGATTGGGGGTTCGACGAGCAGTTCTTC. It codes for CSVGEDWGFDEQFF.

At least ten counts were recorded for this clonotype. The V gene is TRBV18, the J gene TRBJ2-5, with TRBD2 as a possible D gene (6 bases). Germline V gives CDR1 KGHSH, CDR2 LQKENI. Trimming removed 6 bases from V and 5 bases from J, with 16 bases in between. This CDR3 spans 14 amino acids. This CDR3 reads CASSLGGAGETQYF. CDR3 bases: TGTGCCAGCTCCCTTGGCGGGGCTGGGGAGACCCAGTACTTC.

This clonotype has ten or more counts. The chain carries TRBV7-8 and TRBJ2-5, with D hard to call. Germline loops: CDR1 SGHVS, CDR2 FQNEAQ. The CDR3 sequence is 16 residues long. V lost 4 bases and J lost 4, with 19 bases in between. The CDR3 nucleotides are TGTGCCAGCAGCTCCCATGAGGCACGTATGAGAGAGACCCAGTACTTC. Its protein is CASSSHEARMRETQYF.

The rearrangement links TRBV11-2 to TRBJ2-4; D not certain. CDR3 length equals 17 residues. Germline values: CDR1 SGHAT, CDR2 FQNNGV. The V end lost 3 bases, the J end lost 0 bases, and 15 bases lay between the germline ends. In DNA form, the CDR3 reads TGTGCCAGCAGCTTCGCGAGTGGGTCTCTAGCCAAAAACATTCAGTACTTC. It codes for CASSFASGSLAKNIQYF.

As for this clonotype: One base away lies a much larger clone, so this may be a sequencing read error. The rearrangement links TRBV20-1 to TRBJ2-3, with 11 bases aligning to TRBD2. The V gene's germline CDR1 is DFQATT and CDR2 SNEGSKA (reference sequence). V shed 1 base and J 6 bases; nucleotides not matched to a gene: 6. This CDR3 has 15 amino acids. CDR3 sequence: CSARGLAGGPDTQYF. The CDR3 DNA sequence: TGCAGTGCTAGAGGGCTAGCGGGGGGTCCGGATACGCAGTATTTT.

This clonotype was detected ten times or more. The chain carries TRBV2 and TRBJ2-1; D ambiguous. V was shortened by 9 bases and J by 0 bases, with 12 bases between the two germline ends. The germline V gene encodes CDR1 SNHLY and CDR2 FYNNEI. CDR3 length: 14 amino acids. CDR3 amino acids: CASGARSSYNEQFF. The CDR3 DNA sequence: TGTGCCAGTGGAGCGCGGAGCTCCTACAATGAGCAGTTCTTC.

This clonotype was observed at least ten times. CDR3 region: CASRTNTGELFF. DNA for the CDR3: TGTGCCAGTCGGACAAACACCGGGGAGCTGTTTTTT. This sequence joins TRBV19 and TRBJ2-2; TRBD1 might be the D (5 bases). V shed 8 bases and J shed 2 bases, with 6 bases lying between them. The germline V gene has CDR1 LNHDA and CDR2 SQIVND (reference sequence). The CDR3 consists of 12 residues. The full variable domain, completed using reference TRBV19 and TRBJ2-2, is DGGITQSPKYLFRKEGQNVTLSCEQNLNHDAMYWYRQDPGQGLRLIYYSQIVNDFQKGDIAEGYSVSREKKESFPLTVTSAQKNPTAFYLCASRTNTGELFFGEGSRLTVL.

This clonotype showed up many times. The chain uses TRBV20-1 and TRBJ2-7, with 10 bases fitting TRBD1. CDR3 length equals 14 residues. Trimming removed 4 bases from V and 3 bases from J; junction bases left unmatched: 6. Per germline, CDR1 DFQATT and CDR2 SNEGSKA (reference sequence). The CDR3 DNA reads as TGCAGTGCTATCCGACAGGGGGCCAACTACGAGCAGTACTTC. Amino acids: CSAIRQGANYEQYF.

A word on this clonotype: This probably arose from a read error, given a far larger clone one base away. The V and J genes are TRBV7-9 and TRBJ2-1; D is perhaps TRBD2 (5 bases). CDR3 length: 13 residues. Germline V lookup: CDR1 SEHNR, CDR2 FQNEAQ (reference sequence). V was shortened by 4 bases and J by 13 bases, with 17 bases between the two germline ends. DNA of the CDR3: TGTGCCAGCAGCTCAGAGCGGCTGGAGACCCAGTTCTTC. Protein: CASSSERLETQFF.

This clonotype was observed a few times. The rearrangement joins TRBV2 to TRBJ1-2; no reliable D call. The CDR3 length is 12 residues. Germline CDR1 reads SNHLY; CDR2 reads FYNNEI. V shed 4 bases and J shed 4 bases, with 7 bases lying between them. CDR3 DNA: TGTGCCAGCAGTGCGCAGACCTATGGCTACACCTTC. This codes for CASSAQTYGYTF. Full variable domain (remainder filled in from reference TRBV2 and TRBJ1-2): EPEVTQTPSHQVTQMGQEVILRCVPISNHLYFYWYRQILGQKVEFLVSFYNNEISEKSEIFDDQFSVERPDGSNFTLKIRSTKLEDSAMYFCASSAQTYGYTFGSGTRLTVV.

This clonotype was counted a few times. It differs at one base from a far larger clone, so likely a read error. The CDR3 sequence: CASSAGSGYTIYF. In DNA, the CDR3 is TGCGCCAGCAGCGCGGGATCTGGATACACCATATATTTT. This rearrangement joins TRBV10-2 to TRBJ1-3, with D unresolved. The germline V gene has CDR1 WSHSY and CDR2 SAAADI. This CDR3 region has 13 residues.

Many counts were recorded for this clonotype. The genes are TRBV6-5 and TRBJ2-3; a possible D gene is TRBD2 (6 bases). The CDR3 totals 14 residues. Germline V gene sequence: CDR1 MNHEY, CDR2 SVGAGI. V shed 7 bases and J shed 2 bases, with 13 bases lying between them. Written as DNA, the CDR3 is TGTGCCAGCAATCGGGCGGGGATCACAGATACGCAGTATTTT. It is translated as CASNRAGITDTQYF.

This clonotype was counted many times. The chain couples TRBV7-9 to TRBJ1-2; weak D call: TRBD1 (6 bases). The CDR3 length is 18 residues. The germline CDR1 and CDR2 sequences are SEHNR and FQNEAQ (reference sequence). The V end lost 5 bases, the J end lost 4 bases, and 26 bases lay between the germline ends. CDR3 DNA: TGTGCCAGCAGCCTAACAGGGACCGGTACCAGGGTGTCCTATGGCTACACCTTC. This sequence encodes CASSLTGTGTRVSYGYTF. The whole variable domain, filled in from reference TRBV7-9 and TRBJ1-2, reads DTGVSQNPRHKITKRGQNVTFRCDPISEHNRLYWYRQTLGQGPEFLTYFQNEAQLEKSRLLSDRFSAERPKGSFSTLEIQRTEQGDSAMYLCASSLTGTGTRVSYGYTFGSGTRLTVV.

This clonotype was seen many times. This rearrangement joins TRBV20-1 to TRBJ2-1; D is unclear. Trimming left V 0 bases short and J 2 bases short, with 5 bases between. The CDR3 spans 13 residues. The germline V gene has CDR1 DFQATT and CDR2 SNEGSKA (reference sequence). The CDR3 coding sequence is TGCAGTGCTAGAGAAACCACCTACAATGAGCAGTTCTTC. It translates to CSARETTYNEQFF.

This clonotype was seen a handful of times. The chain has TRBV7-2 and TRBJ1-3; D is unresolved. Trimming left V 4 bases short and J 3 bases short, with 7 bases between. The length of the CDR3 is 13 residues. Germline V CDR1 and CDR2: SGHTA, FQGNSA. The CDR3 sequence is CASSSRGGNTIYF. Here the CDR3 DNA reads TGTGCCAGCAGCTCCCGGGGTGGAAACACCATATATTTT. Full variable domain (remainder filled in from reference TRBV7-2 and TRBJ1-3): GAGVSQSPSNKVTEKGKDVELRCDPISGHTALYWYRQSLGQGLEFLIYFQGNSAPDKSGLPSDRFSAERTGGSVSTLTIQRTQQEDSAVYLCASSSRGGNTIYFGEGSWLTVV.

The sample holds many counts of this clonotype. The chain recombines TRBV12-3 or TRBV12-4 with TRBJ1-5, with D possibly TRBD1 on 5 matching bases. Trimming pared 5 bases from V and 0 bases from J, leaving 20 bases between. The length of the CDR3 is 18 residues. CDR3 nucleotide sequence: TGTGCCAGCAGTCGCGAGCCTCGTGATCAGGGTAGCAATCAGCCCCAGCATTTT. This codes for CASSREPRDQGSNQPQHF.